This TCR beta chain originates from a study of Graves' ophthalmopathy and Graves' hyperthyroidism. Broader study findings: Blood shared most expanded thyroid clonotypes above 0.001 frequency.

Regarding this clonotype: Its antigen is not known.

The sequenced template was RNA, covering the TCR beta CDR3 region. RT-PCR in the first round used HTBI primers; a second-round multiplex PCR followed. Each CDR3 protein gets one entry after TCRdb re-called the multiplex PCR reads with MiXCR. The table records under 800,000 distinct CDR3 sequences, 22% of them present only once. The authors enrolled newly diagnosed hyperthyroidism patients aged 18 to 65 with under 2 months' duration. CDR1 is DFQATT and CDR2 is SNEGSKA in the germline V gene (reference sequence). The V gene lost 6 bases and the J gene lost 5 bases, with 23 bases spanning the gap. The CDR3 is made up of 15 amino acids.

This clonotype was obtained from a young woman with stable Graves' hyperthyroidism. Some clones in this sample may be carry-over from other donors' samples. Sequenced material: peripheral blood. The chain uses TRBV20-1 and TRBJ2-7; no clear D gene. CDR3 bases: TGCAGTGCCACGGACGAGGCATCCAGCGCCCACGAGCAGTACTTC. This gives the protein CSATDEASSAHEQYF.